Listed below are T cell receptor beta chains from one sample, sequenced in a study of T-cell reconstitution after alpha-beta-depleted transplantation in children. TCRdb redid the calling of the PCR reads with MiXCR, one entry per CDR3 protein. The sample has 750,000 to 950,000 distinct CDR3 sequences, under 20% seen once. The input for sequencing was PBMCs, mostly from graft donor cells, taken 360 days after TCRalphabeta/CD19-depleted stem cell transplant. Source of these receptors: a male patient between 10 and 17 years old who had a stem cell transplant for acute lymphoblastic leukemia, so the T cells may come from the graft donor. The CDR3 runs from the conserved cysteine through the conserved F or W. A D gene is named only where the DNA matches it firmly. Rows may omit the clone size; those that give it use once, few, many or a size class.

j_gene: TRBJ2-7; d_gene: NA; abundance: many; v_gene: TRBV6-5; len: 11; CDR3nt: TGTGCCACCTCACAGTCCTACGAGCAGTACTTC; CDR3aa: CATSQSYEQYF
j_gene: TRBJ2-1; d_gene: NA; abundance: NA; v_gene: TRBV24-1; len: 12; CDR3nt: TGTGCCACCAGTCCCCCCACCAATGAGCAGTTCTTC; CDR3aa: CATSPPTNEQFF
j_gene: TRBJ2-1; d_gene: TRBD2; abundance: NA; v_gene: TRBV3-1; len: 17; CDR3nt: TGTGCCAGCAGCCTAAGCGGGACCGGATCTTTTTACAATGAGCAGTTCTTC; CDR3aa: CASSLSGTGSFYNEQFF
j_gene: TRBJ1-5; d_gene: NA; abundance: NA; v_gene: TRBV20-1; len: 14; CDR3nt: TGCAGTGCTAGAGAAACATCTAGCAATCAGCCCCAGCATTTT; CDR3aa: CSARETSSNQPQHF
j_gene: TRBJ1-5; d_gene: TRBD1; abundance: NA; v_gene: TRBV5-1; len: 17; CDR3nt: TGCGCCAGCAGCTTGGGGGGACAGGGGCTTAGCAATCAGCCCCAGCATTTT; CDR3aa: CASSLGGQGLSNQPQHF
j_gene: TRBJ1-2; d_gene: NA; abundance: few; v_gene: TRBV9; len: 16; CDR3nt: TGTGCCAGCAGCGTAGAGATGGGTTTAGATGGCTATGGCTACACCTTC; CDR3aa: CASSVEMGLDGYGYTF
j_gene: TRBJ2-7; d_gene: NA; abundance: few; v_gene: TRBV5-1; len: 14; CDR3nt: TGCGCCAGCAGAGGCCCACCCAAAGACTACGAGCAGTACTTC; CDR3aa: CASRGPPKDYEQYF
j_gene: TRBJ2-1; d_gene: NA; abundance: NA; v_gene: TRBV5-1; len: 17; CDR3nt: TGCGCCAGCAGCTCGCTCGCAGGGTTCCTCTCCTACAATGAGCAGTTCTTC; CDR3aa: CASSSLAGFLSYNEQFF
j_gene: TRBJ1-5; d_gene: TRBD1; abundance: few; v_gene: TRBV5-1; len: 16; CDR3nt: TGCGCCAGCAGCCTGGGACCGGGACAGCGCAATCAGCCCCAGCATTTT; CDR3aa: CASSLGPGQRNQPQHF
j_gene: TRBJ2-1; d_gene: NA; abundance: NA; v_gene: TRBV20-1; len: 14; CDR3nt: TGCAGTGCAGAAGCCGGGACACGAGGGGATGAGCAGTTCTTC; CDR3aa: CSAEAGTRGDEQFF
j_gene: TRBJ1-5; d_gene: TRBD1; abundance: NA; v_gene: TRBV28; len: 18; CDR3nt: TGTGCCAGCAGAGGAGCGGGACAGGGGGCCCAAGGCAATCAGCCCCAGCATTTT; CDR3aa: CASRGAGQGAQGNQPQHF
j_gene: TRBJ2-3; d_gene: NA; abundance: few; v_gene: TRBV3-1; len: 14; CDR3nt: TGTGCCAGCAGCCAAACTAGTGACGTGGATACGCAGTATTTT; CDR3aa: CASSQTSDVDTQYF
j_gene: TRBJ2-7; d_gene: TRBD2; abundance: NA; v_gene: TRBV4-2; len: 13; CDR3nt: TGTGCCAGCAGCCAAGAGAAGGATAGGACTAGGTACTTC; CDR3aa: CASSQEKDRTRYF
j_gene: TRBJ1-1; d_gene: NA; abundance: few; v_gene: TRBV4-1; len: 16; CDR3nt: TGCGCCAGCACCACCCTTCTACGGGGGGAGAGCACTGAAGCTTTCTTT; CDR3aa: CASTTLLRGESTEAFF
j_gene: TRBJ1-1; d_gene: TRBD1; abundance: few; v_gene: TRBV12-3/TRBV12-4; len: 13; CDR3nt: TGTGCCAGCAGTTTATGGACAGGGCCTGAAGCTTTCTTT; CDR3aa: CASSLWTGPEAFF
j_gene: TRBJ2-7; d_gene: TRBD1; abundance: few; v_gene: TRBV18; len: 15; CDR3nt: TGTGCCAGCTCACTCCGGACAGGGGGCCTCTACGAGCAGTACTTC; CDR3aa: CASSLRTGGLYEQYF
j_gene: TRBJ2-3; d_gene: TRBD2; abundance: NA; v_gene: TRBV6-1; len: 19; CDR3nt: TGTGCCAGCAGTGGGACTAGCGGGAGCCGGGCCCCCACCACAGATACGCAGTATTTT; CDR3aa: CASSGTSGSRAPTTDTQYF
j_gene: TRBJ1-2; d_gene: NA; abundance: few; v_gene: TRBV20-1; len: 16; CDR3nt: TGCAGTGCTAGAGTTCTTCAGGGGTCTCCGTTCTATGGCTACACCTTC; CDR3aa: CSARVLQGSPFYGYTF
j_gene: TRBJ2-5; d_gene: NA; abundance: many; v_gene: TRBV7-2; len: 13; CDR3nt: TGTGCCAGCAGCTTTAGTAGGGGGGAGACCCAGTACTTC; CDR3aa: CASSFSRGETQYF
j_gene: TRBJ2-7; d_gene: NA; abundance: few; v_gene: TRBV12-3/TRBV12-4; len: 13; CDR3nt: TGTGCCAGCAGTCACTTCCGGGCCTACGAGCAGTACTTC; CDR3aa: CASSHFRAYEQYF
j_gene: TRBJ2-2; d_gene: NA; abundance: few; v_gene: TRBV5-1; len: 19; CDR3nt: TGCGCCAGCAGCTTGGACGTCAGAACCCGACACCAGATCACCGGGGAGCTGTTTTTT; CDR3aa: CASSLDVRTRHQITGELFF
j_gene: TRBJ2-5; d_gene: TRBD1; abundance: once; v_gene: TRBV29-1; len: 14; CDR3nt: TGCAGCCCGTCCCGGGACAGGGGGCTGGAGACCCAGTACTTC; CDR3aa: CSPSRDRGLETQYF
j_gene: TRBJ2-2; d_gene: NA; abundance: NA; v_gene: TRBV10-3; len: 16; CDR3nt: TGTGCCATCAGTGCCTTTACAGGGTTGGGCACCGGGGAGCTGTTTTTT; CDR3aa: CAISAFTGLGTGELFF
j_gene: TRBJ2-1; d_gene: NA; abundance: NA; v_gene: TRBV20-1; len: 11; CDR3nt: TGCAGTGCTAGGACTCCCAATGAGCAGTTCTTC; CDR3aa: CSARTPNEQFF
j_gene: TRBJ2-1; d_gene: TRBD1; abundance: once; v_gene: TRBV3-1; len: 17; CDR3nt: TGTGCCACCAGCCAAGTGCGCCCTGGGACAGGGTACAATGAGCAGTTCTTC; CDR3aa: CATSQVRPGTGYNEQFF
j_gene: TRBJ2-7; d_gene: NA; abundance: NA; v_gene: TRBV6-5; len: 16; CDR3nt: TGTGCCAGCAGTTACTCCGCGGACTTCCCCTCCTACGAGCAGTACTTC; CDR3aa: CASSYSADFPSYEQYF
j_gene: TRBJ2-7; d_gene: NA; abundance: NA; v_gene: TRBV20-1; len: 15; CDR3nt: TGCAGTGCTAGAGATGGAGACTATCCGACCTACGAGCAGTACTTC; CDR3aa: CSARDGDYPTYEQYF
j_gene: TRBJ2-7; d_gene: NA; abundance: NA; v_gene: TRBV10-3; len: 13; CDR3nt: TGTGCCATCAGTGCGGGTAGTCCGTACGAGCAGTCCTTC; CDR3aa: CAISAGSPYEQSF
j_gene: TRBJ2-5; d_gene: TRBD1; abundance: once; v_gene: TRBV23-1; len: 16; CDR3nt: TGCGCCAGCAGTCAACCGCGGGGACAGGGACCAGAGACCCAGTACTTC; CDR3aa: CASSQPRGQGPETQYF